This TCR beta chain was profiled in a study of OX40 agonist ivuxolimab in advanced cancers. The repertoire was sequenced with immunoSEQ multiplex PCR; TCRdb's copy has only in-frame clones and lacks some. This sample yields 90,000 or so clones, of which 80% to 95% are seen a single time; about 3.6% belongs to the top ten. The V gene lost 3 bases and the J gene lost 6 bases, with 6 bases spanning the gap. Germline CDR1 reads MNHEY; CDR2 reads SMNVEV (reference sequence). The CDR3 is made up of 12 amino acids. The V and J genes are TRBV27 and TRBJ2-1, with unresolved D. The starting material was CD4+ or CD8+ T cells sorted from blood, obtained in a trial of the OX40 agonist ivuxolimab. This receptor was obtained from an adult with an advanced solid tumor such as melanoma, head and neck, liver or kidney cancer. The CDR3 region is CASSFWGNEQFF. CDR3 nucleotide sequence: TGTGCCAGCAGTTTTTGGGGCAATGAGCAGTTCTTC.